This T cell receptor (beta chain) was retrieved from a study of shared clonotypes between healthy human individuals. Study outcomes and limitations: Donor scarcity curtailed the genetic and exposure-history diversity represented herein. Rarefaction indicated that sorted-subset sequencing remained incomplete although depth was large. Non-shared clonotypes had lower generation probabilities than those shared by all four donors.

This clone appeared once. The antigen is not known. The CDR3 is made up of 14 amino acids. V gave up 5 bases and J gave up 7 bases; unmatched junction bases: 10. Germline assignment: CDR1 MDHEN and CDR2 SYDVKM. In the authors' methods: ImmunoSEQ only sent back junction sequences with no quality scores, so filtering was done differently. Generated by immunoSEQ multiplex PCR, the TCRdb table keeps only in-frame clones and is missing some. The D gene and trimming were derived from the DNA, and the V and J assignments and clone size from that table. The sample shows around 560,000 clones, approximately 95% of them seen only once. Positive CCR7 selection of CD45RO-negative cells yielded the naive CD8 cells, and terminally differentiated effector memory CD45RA+ cells were excluded.

This receptor was identified in a woman in her twenties or thirties in good health. The chain recombines TRBV28 with TRBJ2-7; TRBD2 matches at 8 bases. The sample consisted of naive CD8+ T cells sorted from blood. CDR3 in DNA: TGTGCCAGCAGTACAGCGGGAGCGGAGGGGGAGCAGTACTTC. Amino acids: CASSTAGAEGEQYF.